Listed here are 17 T cell receptor beta chains from one sample, sequenced in a study of T cells expressing NK-cell markers. TCRdb re-called the 5' RACE reads and gives one entry per CDR3 protein, without DNA. Its clone listing holds about 380,000 distinct CDR3 sequences. Sequencing used blood T cells: a sorted CD56 or NKG2C T cell subset, CD4+ or CD8+ T cells, or bulk PBMC T cells (not recorded which). The receptors stem from a man between 18 and 69 years old in good health.

The CDR3 region is CASSQLILGAADTQYF. The chain employs TRBV4-1 and TRBJ2-3; the TRBD2 assignment by TCRdb is unverifiable without DNA. The germline CDR1 and CDR2 sequences are MGHRA and YSYEKL. The CDR3 length is 16 residues.

The genes are TRBV6-6 and TRBJ2-5; TCRdb's D call of TRBD2 is untestable without DNA. CDR3 length: 13 residues. CDR1 MNHNY and CDR2 SVGAGI come from the germline V gene (reference sequence). The CDR3: CASSPGTSKTQYF.

The chain uses TRBV5-1 and TRBJ2-4; TCRdb outputs TRBD1, but without DNA this stays unchecked. This CDR3 contains 14 residues. Germline CDR1 and CDR2: SGHRS and YFSETQ. This chain's CDR3 is CATEYRVSKNIQYF.

The rearrangement joins TRBV28 to TRBJ2-3. This CDR3 is built from 13 residues. Per the germline V gene, CDR1 is MDHEN and CDR2 is SYDVKM. The CDR3 spells CASSTTLADTQYF.

V is TRBV12-3 or TRBV12-4 and J is TRBJ2-3; absent DNA, TCRdb's TRBD1 call cannot be checked. The CDR3 contains 14 residues. CDR3 region: CASSAPPGPDTQYF.

V gene TRBV7-2 combines with J gene TRBJ2-2; TCRdb lists TRBD1, though no DNA is available to test this call. The CDR3 is made up of 15 amino acids. Germline loops: CDR1 SGHTA, CDR2 FQGNSA. CDR3 sequence: CASSRDPSGTGELFF.

The chain has TRBV2 and TRBJ1-5; TCRdb calls TRBD1, which cannot be checked without DNA. The CDR3 has 16 amino acids. The germline V gene encodes CDR1 SNHLY and CDR2 FYNNEI. CDR3 loop: CASRGRGVYSNQPQHF. Full variable domain (missing parts from reference TRBV2 and TRBJ1-5): EPEVTQTPSHQVTQMGQEVILRCVPISNHLYFYWYRQILGQKVEFLVSFYNNEISEKSEIFDDQFSVERPDGSNFTLKIRSTKLEDSAMYFCASRGRGVYSNQPQHFGDGTRLSIL.

The chain carries TRBV20-1 and TRBJ2-3; checking the TCRdb D call of TRBD2 is not possible without DNA. The germline gives CDR1 DFQATT, CDR2 SNEGSKA (reference sequence). This CDR3 region has 14 residues. This CDR3 is CSAIAGGNTDTQYF.

The genes are TRBV6-1 and TRBJ2-3; TCRdb's assignment of TRBD2 cannot be checked, as there is no DNA. The germline V gene has CDR1 MNHNS and CDR2 SASEGT. This CDR3 spans 18 amino acids. CDR3 in amino acids: CASSGEVGLAGGRDTQYF.

The chain carries TRBV7-3 and TRBJ2-1. There are 12 residues in the CDR3. Germline CDR1 is SGHTA and CDR2 is FQGTGA. CDR3: CASSLNSHEQFF.

This chain joins TRBV12-3 or TRBV12-4 and TRBJ2-5; the D gene TCRdb calls, TRBD1, cannot be checked with no DNA. CDR3 size: 14 residues. The CDR3 region is CASSPYQGYGTQYF.

The chain combines TRBV20-1 with TRBJ2-5. The CDR3 consists of 14 residues. Looked up from germline, CDR1 is DFQATT and CDR2 is SNEGSKA (reference sequence). Here the CDR3 reads CSARDYGHPETQYF.

This chain connects TRBV15 to TRBJ1-5. CDR1 is LNHNV and CDR2 is YYDKDF in the germline V gene (reference sequence). The CDR3 contains 16 residues. The CDR3 is CATSRATGYSNQPQHF. Full variable domain (rest looked up from reference TRBV15 and TRBJ1-5): DAMVIQNPRYQVTQFGKPVTLSCSQTLNHNVMYWYQQKSSQAPKLLFHYYDKDFNNEADTPDNFQSRRPNTSFCFLDIRSPGLGDTAMYLCATSRATGYSNQPQHFGDGTRLSIL.

The J gene is TRBJ2-2, the V gene TRBV6-5; TCRdb picks TRBD2, but there is no DNA to check that call. There are 15 residues in the CDR3. The germline V gene has CDR1 MNHEY and CDR2 SVGAGI. Here the CDR3 reads CASSYRTSVTGELFF.

V and J are TRBV25-1 and TRBJ2-5; the TCRdb D gene call, TRBD1, has no DNA to confirm it. CDR3 length: 17 residues. Germline CDR1 MGHDK, CDR2 SYGVNS. The CDR3 sequence: CATSLHRGPKTQETQYF.

V and J are TRBV28 and TRBJ2-7. The CDR3 covers 15 residues. Germline CDR1 and CDR2: MDHEN and SYDVKM. CDR3: CASSLSLRISYEQYF.

The chain couples TRBV10-3 to TRBJ1-2; the TCRdb D gene call, TRBD1, has no DNA to confirm it. Germline V CDR1 and CDR2: ENHRY, SYGVKD. The CDR3 is made up of 16 amino acids. The CDR3 loop reads CAISDLQGALNYGYTF.